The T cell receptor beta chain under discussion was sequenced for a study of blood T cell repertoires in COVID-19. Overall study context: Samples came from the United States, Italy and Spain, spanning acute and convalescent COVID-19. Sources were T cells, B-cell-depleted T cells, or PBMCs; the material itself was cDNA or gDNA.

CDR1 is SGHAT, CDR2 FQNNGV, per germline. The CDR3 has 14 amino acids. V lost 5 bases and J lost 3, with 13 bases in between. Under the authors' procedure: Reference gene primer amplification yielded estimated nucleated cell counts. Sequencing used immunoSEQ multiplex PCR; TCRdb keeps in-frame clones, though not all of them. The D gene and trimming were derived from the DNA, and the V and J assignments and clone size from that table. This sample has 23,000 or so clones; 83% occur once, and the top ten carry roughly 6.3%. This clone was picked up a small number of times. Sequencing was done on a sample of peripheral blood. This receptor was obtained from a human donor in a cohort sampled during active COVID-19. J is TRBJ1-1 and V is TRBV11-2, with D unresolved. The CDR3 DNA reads TGTGCCAGCAGCCCTAGGTTAGGAGACACTGAAGCTTTCTTT. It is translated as CASSPRLGDTEAFF.